The 28 T cell receptor beta chains given below trace back to one sample, sequenced in a study of blood T cell repertoires in COVID-19. Sequencing was performed with immunoSEQ multiplex PCR; in TCRdb, only in-frame clones are kept and a portion is missing. The sample comprises about 270,000 clones, roughly 88% of which are singletons, and around 1.3% rests with the top ten. The source material was PBMCs or T cells enriched from blood (not recorded which). These receptors all stem from a woman in her 40s with acute COVID-19.

The rearrangement uses TRBV9 and TRBJ1-1; D ambiguous. V lost 1 base, J lost 0 bases, and 13 bases lay in between. The germline gives CDR1 SGDLS, CDR2 YYNGEE. CDR3 length: 16 amino acids. This CDR3 is CASSVSQDLMNTEAFF. The DNA of the CDR3 is TGTGCCAGCAGCGTAAGTCAGGATCTCATGAACACTGAAGCTTTCTTT. The full variable domain, completed using reference TRBV9 and TRBJ1-1, is DSGVTQTPKHLITATGQRVTLRCSPRSGDLSVYWYQQSLDQGLQFLIQYYNGEERAKGNILERFSAQQFPDLHSELNLSSLELGDSALYFCASSVSQDLMNTEAFFGQGTRLTVV.

J is TRBJ1-2 and V is TRBV10-3, with a tentative D call TRBD1 (5 bases). Germline V gene data show CDR1 as ENHRY and CDR2 as SYGVKD. The CDR3 covers 16 residues. Trimming stripped 4 bases from V and 1 base from J, with 16 bases between. The CDR3 loop is CAISGGTLTDNYGYTF. Here the CDR3 DNA reads TGTGCCATCAGTGGGGGCACCCTGACAGATAACTATGGCTACACCTTC.

The V and J genes are TRBV6-1 and TRBJ1-1; D is perhaps TRBD1 (5 bases). Germline CDR1 MNHNS, CDR2 SASEGT. The CDR3 length is 14 residues. The V end lost 1 base, the J end lost 6 bases, and 12 bases lay between the germline ends. In nucleotides, the CDR3 is TGTGCCAGCAGTGAAGACGGCAGGGAGGCTGAAGCTTTCTTT. This encodes CASSEDGREAEAFF.

The V call is TRBV5-5, the J call TRBJ2-7, with 11 bases lining up with TRBD2. The CDR3 extends over 15 amino acids. Germline V lookup: CDR1 SGHKS, CDR2 YYEKEE (reference sequence). Trimming removed 4 bases from V and 6 bases from J; junction bases left unmatched: 9. CDR3 bases: TGTGCCAGCAGCCCCAAAACTAGCGGGAGCACCGAGCAGTACTTC. Protein: CASSPKTSGSTEQYF.

The chain employs TRBV12-5 and TRBJ1-2; no clear D gene. Trimming stripped 1 base from V and 7 bases from J, with 13 bases between. Germline values: CDR1 LGHNT, CDR2 FRNRAP. The length of the CDR3 is 14 residues. CDR3 coding DNA: TGTGCTAGTGGTTTGGGAGGCGGCGCTGGTGGCTACACCTTC. Its translation is CASGLGGGAGGYTF.

The V and J genes are TRBV18 and TRBJ1-1; D not resolved. The germline V and J ends were trimmed by 1 base and 1 base, with 13 bases remaining between them. CDR1 KGHSH and CDR2 LQKENI come from the germline V gene. This CDR3 has 16 amino acids. CDR3 DNA sequence: TGTGCCAGCTCACCACAGGCGGAGGTGGCGAACACTGAAGCTTTCTTT. Translation gives CASSPQAEVANTEAFF.

This clone was observed a single time. The rearrangement links TRBV13 to TRBJ2-7, with 11 nucleotides matching TRBD2. The CDR3 extends over 16 amino acids. V lost 3 bases to trimming and J lost 3 bases; unmatched junction nucleotides: 7. The germline gives CDR1 PRHDT, CDR2 FYEKMQ (reference sequence). The chain's CDR3 is CASSFGAGTSGYEQYF. The CDR3 nucleotides are TGTGCCAGCAGCTTTGGTGCCGGGACTAGCGGCTACGAGCAGTACTTC.

The J gene is TRBJ2-7, the V gene TRBV7-2; no clear D gene. The germline V gene encodes CDR1 SGHTA and CDR2 FQGNSA. CDR3 length: 13 residues. V lost 5 bases and J lost 7, with 15 bases in between. The CDR3 here is CASSVTSESEQYV. CDR3 in DNA: TGTGCCAGCAGCGTAACGAGCGAGAGTGAGCAGTACGTC.

The rearrangement links TRBV9 to TRBJ2-1; 10 bases are a match to TRBD2. The CDR3 covers 17 residues. J gave up 2 bases and V 7 bases, and 12 bases lay outside the gene matches. Per germline, CDR1 SGDLS and CDR2 YYNGEE. Here the CDR3 DNA reads TGTGCCAGCTCCGGGGCTAGCGGGGGACCAACCTACAATGAGCAGTTCTTC. It is translated as CASSGASGGPTYNEQFF.

The chain employs TRBV5-1 and TRBJ1-4, with 9 bases that match TRBD1. Germline-derived CDR1 and CDR2 are SGHRS and YFSETQ. The CDR3 totals 16 residues. V shed 2 bases, J shed 7 bases, and the junction held 9 bases outside the gene matches. This CDR3 is CASSLRPTGGREKLFF. DNA for the CDR3: TGCGCCAGCAGCTTACGCCCCACAGGGGGCCGTGAAAAACTGTTTTTT. Full variable domain (missing parts from reference TRBV5-1 and TRBJ1-4): KAGVTQTPRYLIKTRGQQVTLSCSPISGHRSVSWYQQTPGQGLQFLFEYFSETQRNKGNFPGRFSGRQFSNSRSEMNVSTLELGDSALYLCASSLRPTGGREKLFFGSGTQLSVL.

This chain connects TRBV11-2 to TRBJ2-7; 7 nucleotides line up with TRBD1. This CDR3 spans 15 amino acids. The V segment lost 5 bases and the J segment 7 bases; nucleotides outside the gene matches: 14. Germline V gene data show CDR1 as SGHAT and CDR2 as FQNNGV. The chain's CDR3 is CASSPRDRSRREQYF. For the CDR3, the DNA is TGTGCCAGCAGCCCCCGGGACAGATCTCGTCGGGAGCAGTACTTC.

This clone was observed a few times. This chain joins TRBV2 and TRBJ1-1; a possible D gene is TRBD1 (5 bases). V was pared by 8 bases and J by 2 bases, with 15 bases between. CDR1 and CDR2 from the germline V gene are SNHLY and FYNNEI. This CDR3 spans 14 amino acids. CDR3 nucleotide sequence: TGTGCCAGCGGCAAGACAGTACCCAACACTGAAGCTTTCTTT. Protein product: CASGKTVPNTEAFF.

The chain recombines TRBV28 with TRBJ2-3; D might be TRBD1 (5 bases). V shed 3 bases and J shed 5 bases, with 9 bases lying between them. The CDR3 totals 13 residues. Germline V gene data show CDR1 as MDHEN and CDR2 as SYDVKM. In DNA form, the CDR3 reads TGTGCCAGCAGTTTCTCGCAGGGAGATACGCAGTATTTT. It is translated as CASSFSQGDTQYF.

This clone has just a few counts. This chain uses TRBV5-1 with TRBJ2-5; TRBD1 might be the D (5 bases). This CDR3 contains 14 residues. CDR1 SGHRS and CDR2 YFSETQ come from the germline V gene. Trimming cost V 1 base and J 5 bases, with 12 bases left between them. The CDR3 sequence: CASSLMGSGETQYF. For the CDR3, the DNA is TGCGCCAGCAGCTTGATGGGGTCAGGGGAGACCCAGTACTTC.

The table lists this clone with a few counts. The chain carries TRBV19 and TRBJ2-7, with TRBD2 matching over 8 bases. From germline, CDR1 is LNHDA and CDR2 SQIVND (reference sequence). The CDR3 sequence is 14 residues long. J lost 5 bases, V lost 5 bases, and 8 bases had no gene match. The CDR3 sequence: CASSQRKRENEQYF. The CDR3, as DNA: TGTGCCAGTAGTCAGCGTAAGCGGGAGAACGAGCAGTACTTC.

The chain is built from TRBV27 and TRBJ2-7; 7 bases match TRBD1. V lost 6 bases to trimming and J lost 2 bases; unmatched junction nucleotides: 7. Germline assignment: CDR1 MNHEY and CDR2 SMNVEV (reference sequence). The CDR3 has 14 residues. CDR3 sequence (DNA): TGTGCCAGCAGCCGAGACAGGGAAGCCTACGAGCAGTACTTC. It translates to CASSRDREAYEQYF.

This sequence joins TRBV3-1 (or the pseudogene TRBV3-2) and TRBJ1-6; D unresolved. CDR1 LGHDT and CDR2 YNNKEL come from the germline V gene (reference sequence). With 0 bases removed from V and 8 bases from J, the gap between germline ends came to 17 bases. The CDR3 loop spans 17 amino acids. The CDR3 coding sequence is TGTGCCAGCAGCCAAGATGTAGGAGGAGTGCGAGATTCACCCCTCCACTTT. Translating it yields CASSQDVGGVRDSPLHF.

The rearrangement joins TRBV11-3 to TRBJ2-3; maybe TRBD2 (6 bases). Germline lookup yields CDR1 SGHNT and CDR2 YENEEA. V lost 1 base, J lost 12 bases, and 14 bases lay in between. The CDR3 is made up of 13 amino acids. The CDR3 nucleotides read TGTGCCAGCAGCTTAGCGTCTAGCGCACCCCAGTATTTT. Its protein product is CASSLASSAPQYF.

The rearrangement uses TRBV30 and TRBJ1-4; 7 bases agree with TRBD1. Germline CDR1 GTSNPN, CDR2 SVGIG (reference sequence). The CDR3 sequence is 15 residues long. V trimming: 2 bases; J trimming: 3 bases; junction bases outside the gene matches: 6. For the CDR3, the DNA is TGTGCCTGGAGTCTAGGGGACAGATCTAATGAAAAACTGTTTTTT. This encodes CAWSLGDRSNEKLFF.

The gene calls are TRBV10-3 and TRBJ2-4, with a tentative D call TRBD2 (5 bases). V was shortened by 6 bases and J by 2 bases, with 11 bases between the two germline ends. The V gene's germline CDR1 is ENHRY and CDR2 SYGVKD. The CDR3 covers 14 residues. CDR3 residues: CAIRGSETKNIQYF. The CDR3 DNA follows: TGTGCCATCAGGGGGAGTGAGACCAAAAACATTCAGTACTTC.

V is TRBV19 and J is TRBJ2-1; 9 nucleotides align to TRBD2. This CDR3 is built from 16 residues. The trim removed 3 bases at V and 4 bases at J, leaving 7 bases unmatched. Germline V lookup: CDR1 LNHDA, CDR2 SQIVND (reference sequence). CDR3 in DNA: TGTGCCAGTAGTATCTGGCGGGAGGGCCCTTACAATGAGCAGTTCTTC. It yields the protein CASSIWREGPYNEQFF.

The rearrangement uses TRBV19 and TRBJ2-2, with TRBD2 identical over 9 bases. The CDR3 runs 16 residues. V dropped 9 bases and J dropped 4; count of bases not matched to a gene: 12. Looked up from germline, CDR1 is LNHDA and CDR2 is SQIVND (reference sequence). Here the CDR3 reads CASHRRLAEGTGELFF. CDR3 in DNA: TGTGCCAGCCACCGCAGACTAGCGGAGGGCACCGGGGAGCTGTTTTTT.

J is TRBJ2-1 and V is TRBV7-8, with 10 positions matching TRBD2. Unmatched junction bases numbered 2, after V lost 4 bases and J lost 5 bases. CDR1 and CDR2 (germline): SGHVS, FQNEAQ. The CDR3 covers 14 residues. This CDR3 reads CASSYGTSDNEQFF. For the CDR3, the DNA is TGTGCCAGCAGCTATGGGACTAGCGACAATGAGCAGTTCTTC.

The count of this clone is one. This rearrangement joins TRBV19 to TRBJ2-1, with TRBD2 matching 9 bases. CDR1 is LNHDA, CDR2 SQIVND, per germline (reference sequence). This CDR3 comprises 16 residues. Losses at the gene ends were 4 bases for V and 6 bases for J; bases not matched to a gene: 10. The CDR3 spells CASSTISGSRVNEQFF. The CDR3 DNA sequence: TGTGCCAGTAGTACAATTAGCGGGAGTCGCGTCAATGAGCAGTTCTTC.

The CDR3 region is CASSRSGIGGYTF. DNA for the CDR3: TGTGCCAGTAGTAGGTCGGGGATTGGTGGCTACACCTTC. The genes are TRBV19 and TRBJ1-2; D gene unclear. Germline loops: CDR1 LNHDA, CDR2 SQIVND (reference sequence). V was clipped by 4 bases and J by 7 bases, with 13 bases between them. The CDR3 is 13 amino acids.

This clone turned up a few times. The J gene is TRBJ1-5, the V gene TRBV10-3; D is possibly TRBD1 (6 bases). Between the trimmed V and J ends, which lost 5 bases and 4 bases, there was a span of 9 bases. Germline V lookup: CDR1 ENHRY, CDR2 SYGVKD. This CDR3 contains 13 residues. This CDR3 reads CAISQQGNQPQHF. CDR3 coding DNA: TGTGCCATCAGTCAACAGGGAAATCAGCCCCAGCATTTT.

The rearrangement joins TRBV21-1 to TRBJ1-1. TRBV21-1 is a known pseudogene. The CDR3 is 14 amino acids. Here the CDR3 DNA reads TGTGCCAGCAGCGACCTCGGGAGGGGCACTGAAGCTTTCTTT. This encodes CASSDLGRGTEAFF.

The J gene is TRBJ1-1, the V gene TRBV12-3 or TRBV12-4; no reliable D call. Trimming left V 11 bases short and J 6 bases short, with 19 bases between. The CDR3 has 13 amino acids. This CDR3 is CASRAGLSPEAFF. The CDR3 DNA reads TGTGCCTCGAGGGCGGGGTTAAGCCCTGAAGCTTTCTTT.